The text below deals with one T cell receptor beta chain. Its antigen is not known. CDR3 size: 12 residues. Germline loops: CDR1 DFQATT, CDR2 SNEGSKA (reference sequence). Trimming shortened V by 3 bases and J by 3 bases, and 8 bases separated the two germline ends. The sample is drawn from a study of T-cell memory formation after mild COVID-19. The authors produced TCR alpha and TCR beta cDNA libraries with sample barcodes and UMIs by 5'RACE using constant-segment primers. TCRdb re-called the 5' RACE reads with MiXCR, one entry per CDR3 protein. This sample has about 340,000 distinct CDR3 sequences; about 20% occur once, and the top ten carry around a fifth. Study-wide points: Mostly located in CM and EM were contracting CD4+ clones, with contracting CD8+ clones located in EMRA. Nothing confirmed that second-wave clones peaking on day 37 were specific for SARS-CoV-2.

This TCR came from a man between 18 and 29 years old who had mild COVID-19 (a few samples of this study predate the infection). Cell type and time point are not known. This chain uses TRBV20-1 with TRBJ1-1; the D gene is possibly TRBD1 (6 bases). Input material: PBMCs or a T cell subset sorted from them (not recorded which). In nucleotides, the CDR3 is TGCAGTGCTAGGGCAGGGGACACTGAAGCTTTCTTT. This codes for CSARAGDTEAFF.